The sequence of this T cell receptor beta chain was determined in a study of early T cells in non-severe SARS-CoV-2 infection (dated by TCRdb to the early 2020s). Background for the entire study: Because TCR sequencing relied on bulk RNA taken from unsorted whole blood, pairing of alpha and beta chains was not possible. Results and caveats for the whole study, not just this receptor: VDJdb matching was skewed toward anti-spike CD8 responses and likely underestimated virus-specific expansions by missing private and CD4 specificities.

This was a case-control study nested in a cohort of healthcare workers in London, UK, who had nasopharyngeal swab PCR tests and blood samples taken every week. Healthcare workers were enrolled in the week of the UK lockdown, from 23 to 31 March 2020, and were followed every week for up to roughly 15 weeks. As concerns this clonotype: Its antigen is not yet known. The record has no base qualities; no much larger clone is one base away.

Library prep was done by 5' RACE. Sequencing was performed on a NextSeq 500. Unique molecular identifiers were attached to individual cDNA molecules in the TCR library protocol so that sequencing error and PCR bias could be corrected. Both TCR alpha and beta chains were sequenced, and tight co-correlation was observed between alpha and beta sequence abundances in each sample. The authors processed their data as follows. Decombinator V4 was used to perform V gene, J gene and CDR3 annotation of TCR sequences. Expanded TCRs were defined as changing significantly between any two time points under a Poisson model with p below 0.0001. Abundances of TCRs were expressed as counts per million after normalisation to the total number of TCRs sequenced in each sample. TRAV1-2 paired with TRAJ12, TRAJ20 or TRAJ33 defined MAIT TCRs, while TRAV10 paired with TRAJ18 defined iNKT TCRs. VDJdb, accessed 1 November 2021, was searched for CMV, EBV and SARS-CoV-2 annotated TCRs, excluding TCRs annotated for multiple antigens. TCRdb passed the public sequencing reads through fastp at Q25 and MiXCR, retaining productive beta sequences. Here each entry gathers all rows of one CDR3 protein and keeps the most common genes and DNA. TCRdb's processing, not the authors' own work, is the source of the V and J calls. This sample lists approximately 50,000 distinct CDR3 sequences; around a tenth were detected once. The ten most abundant clones make up about 8.6% of the sample.

From the cysteine up to the phenylalanine, the CDR3 has a length of 14 residues. The CDR3 DNA has 42 bases and is translated from base 1. V is reduced by 6 bases and J by 2 bases, leaving a spacing of 14 bases between them. CDR1 MNHNY and CDR2 SVGAGI were looked up in the germline V gene (reference sequence). The TCR comes from an adult who was a healthcare worker with PCR-confirmed SARS-CoV-2 infection or an uninfected control (not recorded which). The chain couples TRBV6-6 to TRBJ2-7; the D element could tentatively be TRBD1 or TRBD2, as 6 bases agree for each. Sequenced material: whole blood. The CDR3 region: CASRKGGRPYEQYF. The base sequence is TGTGCCAGCAGAAAGGGGGGACGGCCCTACGAGCAGTACTTC.